The sequence of this TCR beta chain was determined in a study of metastatic and nonmetastatic thyroid tumors. Overall study context: Repertoires from malignant and benign thyroid patients were compared across blood and tumor or nodule tissue.

Nobody among the patients had been given any treatment before thyroid surgery. Germline loops: CDR1 GTSNPN, CDR2 SVGIG (reference sequence). The CDR3 loop spans 14 amino acids. The germline V and J ends were trimmed by 3 bases and 5 bases, with 17 bases remaining between them. TCRdb used MiXCR to call clones anew from the PCR reads. The table records roughly 46,000 clones, about 22% of them present only once. The TCR sequence derives from a male donor with papillary thyroid cancer or a benign thyroid nodule (not recorded which). Some clones in this sample may be carry-over from other donors' samples. Sequencing was done on a sample of blood. The chain carries TRBV30 and TRBJ2-7, with D hard to call. The CDR3 coding sequence is TGTGCCTGGAGCCCACGACCGCGGCTCGACGAGCAGTACTTC. Encoded protein: CAWSPRPRLDEQYF.